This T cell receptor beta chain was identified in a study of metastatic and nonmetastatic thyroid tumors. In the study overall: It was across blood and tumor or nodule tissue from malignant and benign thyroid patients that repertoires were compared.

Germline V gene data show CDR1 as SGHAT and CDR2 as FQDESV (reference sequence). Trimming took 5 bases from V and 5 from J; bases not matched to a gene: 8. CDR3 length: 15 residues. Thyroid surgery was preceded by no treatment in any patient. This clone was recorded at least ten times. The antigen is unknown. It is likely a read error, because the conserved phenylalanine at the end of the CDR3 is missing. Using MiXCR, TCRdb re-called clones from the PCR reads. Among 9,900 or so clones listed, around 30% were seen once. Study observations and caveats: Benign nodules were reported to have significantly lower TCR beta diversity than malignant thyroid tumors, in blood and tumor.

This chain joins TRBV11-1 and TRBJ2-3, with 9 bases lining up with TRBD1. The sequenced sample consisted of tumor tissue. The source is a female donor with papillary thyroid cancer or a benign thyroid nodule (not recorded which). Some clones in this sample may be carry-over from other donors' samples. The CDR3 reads CASSDNRGRGDTQYS. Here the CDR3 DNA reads TGTGCCAGCAGCGACAACAGGGGGCGAGGAGATACGCAGTATTCT.